The 15 T cell receptor beta chains listed next were all sequenced from one sample in a study of blood T cell repertoires in COVID-19. Sequenced by immunoSEQ multiplex PCR; TCRdb stores in-frame clones only, minus some. Of tens of thousands of clones in the sample, over 80% were seen once. The material sequenced was peripheral blood. The source of these receptors is a man of 80 years or more with active or convalescent COVID-19.

The V call is TRBV19, the J call TRBJ1-2; D ambiguous. CDR1 LNHDA and CDR2 SQIVND come from the germline V gene (reference sequence). This CDR3 contains 15 residues. Trimming took off 4 bases at V and 0 bases at J, with 12 bases between the two ends. In DNA form, the CDR3 reads TGTGCCAGTAGTAAATACGCCGGGACTAACTATGGCTACACCTTC. It translates to CASSKYAGTNYGYTF.

The J gene is TRBJ1-1, the V gene TRBV19, with D unclear. CDR1 and CDR2 (germline): LNHDA, SQIVND (reference sequence). The CDR3 is 15 residues long. V shed 4 bases and J shed 0 bases, with 12 bases lying between them. The CDR3 protein is CASSTGTYMNTEAFF. CDR3 nucleotides: TGTGCCAGTAGTACAGGAACATACATGAACACTGAAGCTTTCTTT.

The chain is built from TRBV3-1 (or the pseudogene TRBV3-2) and TRBJ2-1; 7 nucleotides align to TRBD2. The CDR3 extends over 16 amino acids. Germline V gives CDR1 LGHDT, CDR2 YNNKEL (reference sequence). With V trimmed by 1 base and J by 8 bases, 11 bases remained unmatched. The CDR3 DNA follows: TGTGCCAGCAGCCAAGCTAGGGACTACCCAGGCCATGAGCAGTTCTTC. It specifies CASSQARDYPGHEQFF.

The chain links TRBV7-2 to TRBJ1-1; D unresolved. The V end lost 1 base, the J end lost 2 bases, and 8 bases lay between the germline ends. CDR3 length equals 14 residues. Per the germline V gene, CDR1 is SGHTA and CDR2 is FQGNSA. CDR3 sequence: CASSLGGSNTEAFF. The CDR3, as DNA: TGTGCCAGCAGCTTAGGAGGGTCTAACACTGAAGCTTTCTTT.

V usage is TRBV2 and J usage is TRBJ2-3; the D gene is possibly TRBD2 (6 bases). Trimming left V 7 bases short and J 1 base short, with 24 bases between. The CDR3 spans 18 residues. Germline assignment: CDR1 SNHLY and CDR2 FYNNEI. The CDR3 is CASKIRRLAVAGTDTQYF. CDR3 DNA sequence: TGTGCCAGCAAAATCCGTCGATTAGCGGTGGCGGGCACAGATACGCAGTATTTT. The full variable domain, its missing parts supplied by reference TRBV2 and TRBJ2-3, is EPEVTQTPSHQVTQMGQEVILRCVPISNHLYFYWYRQILGQKVEFLVSFYNNEISEKSEIFDDQFSVERPDGSNFTLKIRSTKLEDSAMYFCASKIRRLAVAGTDTQYFGPGTRLTVL.

The chain recombines TRBV11-2 with TRBJ1-1; 8 positions match TRBD1. The CDR3 covers 14 residues. Germline CDR1 and CDR2: SGHAT and FQNNGV. V lost 4 bases, J lost 3 bases, and 4 bases stayed unmatched. CDR3 protein: CASSWGQVYTEAFF. The CDR3 DNA reads as TGTGCCAGCAGCTGGGGACAGGTATACACTGAAGCTTTCTTT.

The chain joins TRBV6-6 to TRBJ1-6; TRBD1 matches 8 bases. The CDR3 has 15 residues. Germline CDR1 MNHNY, CDR2 SVGAGI (reference sequence). V lost 4 bases, J lost 7 bases, and 6 bases stayed unmatched. The CDR3 is CASSSPDRGNSPLHF. The CDR3 DNA sequence: TGTGCCAGCAGTTCCCCTGACAGGGGAAATTCACCCCTCCACTTT.

This clone has a handful of counts. V gene TRBV15 combines with J gene TRBJ1-2; no clear D. The germline V gene encodes CDR1 LNHNV and CDR2 YYDKDF (reference sequence). V was shortened by 0 bases and J by 3 bases, with 14 bases between the two germline ends. The CDR3 is 16 amino acids. CDR3 residues: CATSRDRRGRDYGYTF. CDR3 bases: TGTGCCACCAGCAGAGATCGACGGGGTAGAGACTATGGCTACACCTTC.

This clone was observed a few times. CDR3 protein: CASSYGDSSGNTIYF. In DNA, the CDR3 is TGTGCCAGCAGTTACGGAGACAGCTCTGGAAACACCATATATTTT. The rearrangement links TRBV6-5 to TRBJ1-3; perhaps TRBD1 as D (5 bases). Trimming left V 2 bases short and J 0 bases short, with 8 bases between. The CDR3 extends over 15 amino acids. The V gene's germline CDR1 is MNHEY and CDR2 SVGAGI.

The V call is TRBV7-8, the J call TRBJ1-2; no firm D call. The CDR3 sequence is 14 residues long. CDR1 and CDR2 (germline): SGHVS, FQNEAQ. V lost 2 bases and J lost 6, with 13 bases in between. CDR3 loop: CASSLTAGTDGYTF. For the CDR3, the DNA is TGTGCCAGCAGCTTAACTGCGGGTACAGATGGCTACACCTTC. Based on the CDR3 plus reference TRBV7-8 and TRBJ1-2, the full variable domain is GAGVSQSPRYKVAKRGQDVALRCDPISGHVSLFWYQQALGQGPEFLTYFQNEAQLDKSGLPSDRFFAERPEGSVSTLKIQRTQQEDSAVYLCASSLTAGTDGYTFGSGTRLTVV.

The rearrangement joins TRBV6-6 to TRBJ2-2; 9 nucleotides match TRBD1. The CDR3 runs 16 residues. Per germline, CDR1 MNHNY and CDR2 SVGAGI (reference sequence). The ends lost 6 bases at V and 6 bases at J; junction bases unmatched: 11. The DNA of the CDR3 is TGTGCCAGCAGCCTAGGCTGGACAGGGGTTTCCGGGGAGCTGTTTTTT. It yields the protein CASSLGWTGVSGELFF.

J is TRBJ1-6 and V is TRBV19; 8 bases line up with TRBD1. V lost 2 bases, J lost 7 bases, and 4 bases stayed unmatched. This CDR3 spans 15 amino acids. Germline CDR1 is LNHDA and CDR2 is SQIVND (reference sequence). CDR3 sequence (DNA): TGTGCCAGTAGTATAAGGGACAGGTCGAATTCACCCCTCCACTTT. Its translation is CASSIRDRSNSPLHF.

The rearrangement links TRBV5-4 to TRBJ2-6; 7 bases fit TRBD1. The CDR3 has 20 residues. Trimming cost V 0 bases and J 3 bases; bases outside gene matches: 15. In germline, CDR1 is SGHNT, CDR2 YYREEE (reference sequence). DNA of the CDR3: TGTGCCAGCAGCTTGGCCTCATGGACAGGTCTATTTTTTGGGGCCAACGTCCTGACTTTC. Its protein product is CASSLASWTGLFFGANVLTF.

This sequence joins TRBV4-3 and TRBJ1-5; tentatively, D is TRBD1 (5 bases). V lost 0 bases and J lost 2, with 17 bases in between. The CDR3 has 18 residues. Germline CDR1 is LGHNA and CDR2 is YSLEER. The CDR3 bases are TGCGCCAGCAGCCAAGATCTGGCAGGAGGGGCCGGCAATCAGCCCCAGCATTTT. Translating it yields CASSQDLAGGAGNQPQHF.

The chain is built from TRBV30 and TRBJ1-1; D is uncertain. The CDR3 is made up of 14 amino acids. V lost 5 bases and J lost 2, with 15 bases in between. Germline V gene lookup returns CDR1 GTSNPN and CDR2 SVGIG (reference sequence). The CDR3 region is CAWYRAASNTEAFF. The CDR3 coding sequence is TGTGCCTGGTACCGTGCAGCGTCAAACACTGAAGCTTTCTTT.